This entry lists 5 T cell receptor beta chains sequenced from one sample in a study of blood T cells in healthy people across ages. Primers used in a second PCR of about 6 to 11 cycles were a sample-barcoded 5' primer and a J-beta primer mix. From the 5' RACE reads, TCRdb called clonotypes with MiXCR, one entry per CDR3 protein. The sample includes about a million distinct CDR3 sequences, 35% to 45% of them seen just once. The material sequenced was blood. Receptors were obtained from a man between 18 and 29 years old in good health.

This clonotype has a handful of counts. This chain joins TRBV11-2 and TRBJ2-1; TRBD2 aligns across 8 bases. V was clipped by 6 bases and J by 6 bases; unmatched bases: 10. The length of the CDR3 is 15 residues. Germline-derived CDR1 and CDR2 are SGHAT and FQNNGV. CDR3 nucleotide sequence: TGTGCCAGCAGTTCCAACGCGGGGGGTCCCAATGAGCAGTTCTTC. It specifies CASSSNAGGPNEQFF.

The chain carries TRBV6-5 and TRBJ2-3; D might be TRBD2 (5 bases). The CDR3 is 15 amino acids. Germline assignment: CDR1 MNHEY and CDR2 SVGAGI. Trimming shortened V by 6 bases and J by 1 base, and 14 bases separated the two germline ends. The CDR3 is CASSRPSRGTDTQYF. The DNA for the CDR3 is TGTGCCAGCAGCCGCCCTTCGCGGGGCACAGATACGCAGTATTTT.

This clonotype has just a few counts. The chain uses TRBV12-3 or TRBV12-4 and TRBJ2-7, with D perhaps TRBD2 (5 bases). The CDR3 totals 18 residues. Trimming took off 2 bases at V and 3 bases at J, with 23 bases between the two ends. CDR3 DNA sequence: TGTGCCAGCAGTTTACCACGCTTAGAGAGTAGCGATCGCTACGAGCAGTACTTC. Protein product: CASSLPRLESSDRYEQYF.

The CDR3 loop is CASSYVRGREETQYF. The CDR3, as DNA: TGTGCCAGCAGTTATGTAAGAGGGAGGGAAGAGACCCAGTACTTC. The chain employs TRBV6-6 and TRBJ2-5; 7 bases match TRBD2. The CDR3 runs 15 residues. Germline V gene lookup returns CDR1 MNHNY and CDR2 SVGAGI (reference sequence). With 3 bases clipped from V and 3 bases from J, the junction kept 7 bases outside the gene matches.

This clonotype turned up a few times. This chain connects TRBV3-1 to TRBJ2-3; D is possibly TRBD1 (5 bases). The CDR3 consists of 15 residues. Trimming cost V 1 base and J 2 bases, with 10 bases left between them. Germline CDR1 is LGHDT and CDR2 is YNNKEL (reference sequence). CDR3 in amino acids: CASSQAHRFTDTQYF. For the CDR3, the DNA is TGTGCCAGCAGCCAAGCCCACAGGTTCACAGATACGCAGTATTTT.